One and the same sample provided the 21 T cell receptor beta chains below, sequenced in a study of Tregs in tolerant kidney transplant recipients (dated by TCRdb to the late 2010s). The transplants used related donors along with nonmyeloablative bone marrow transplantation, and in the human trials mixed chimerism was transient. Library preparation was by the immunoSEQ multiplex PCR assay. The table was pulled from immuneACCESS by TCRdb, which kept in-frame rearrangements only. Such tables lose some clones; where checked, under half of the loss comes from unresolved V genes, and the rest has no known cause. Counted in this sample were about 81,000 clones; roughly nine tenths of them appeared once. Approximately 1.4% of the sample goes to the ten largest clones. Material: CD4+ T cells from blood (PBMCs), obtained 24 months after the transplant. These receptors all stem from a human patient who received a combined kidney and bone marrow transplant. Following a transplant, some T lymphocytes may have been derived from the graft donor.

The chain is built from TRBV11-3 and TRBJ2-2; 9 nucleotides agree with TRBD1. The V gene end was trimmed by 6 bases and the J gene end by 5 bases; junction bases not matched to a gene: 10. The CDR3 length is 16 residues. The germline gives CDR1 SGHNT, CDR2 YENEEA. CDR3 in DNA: TGTGCCAGCAGTCCAGGACAGGGGCTGGGAACCGGGGAGCTGTTTTTT. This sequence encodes CASSPGQGLGTGELFF. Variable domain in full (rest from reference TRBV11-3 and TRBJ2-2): EAGVVQSPRYKIIEKKQPVAFWCNPISGHNTLYWYLQNLGQGPELLIRYENEEAVDDSQLPKDRFSAERLKGVDSTLKIQPAELGDSAVYLCASSPGQGLGTGELFFGEGSRLTVL.

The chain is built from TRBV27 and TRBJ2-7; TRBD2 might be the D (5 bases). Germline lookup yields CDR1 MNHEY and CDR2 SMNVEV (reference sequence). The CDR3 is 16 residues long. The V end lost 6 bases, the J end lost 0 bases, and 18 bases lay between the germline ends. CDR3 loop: CASRRLAVHSSYEQYF. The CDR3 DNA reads TGTGCCAGCAGGCGTCTAGCAGTCCACAGCTCCTACGAGCAGTACTTC.

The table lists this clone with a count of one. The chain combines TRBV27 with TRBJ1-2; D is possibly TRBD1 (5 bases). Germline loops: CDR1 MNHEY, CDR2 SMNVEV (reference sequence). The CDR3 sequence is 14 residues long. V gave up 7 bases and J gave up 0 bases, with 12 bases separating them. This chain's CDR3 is CASTNPTANYGYTF. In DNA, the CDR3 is TGTGCCAGCACTAACCCGACAGCTAACTATGGCTACACCTTC.

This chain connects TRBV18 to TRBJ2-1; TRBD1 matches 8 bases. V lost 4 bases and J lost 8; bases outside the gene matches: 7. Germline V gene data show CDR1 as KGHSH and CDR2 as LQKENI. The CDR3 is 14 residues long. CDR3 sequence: CASSQETGGHEQFF. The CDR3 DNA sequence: TGTGCCAGCTCACAAGAAACAGGGGGGCATGAGCAGTTCTTC.

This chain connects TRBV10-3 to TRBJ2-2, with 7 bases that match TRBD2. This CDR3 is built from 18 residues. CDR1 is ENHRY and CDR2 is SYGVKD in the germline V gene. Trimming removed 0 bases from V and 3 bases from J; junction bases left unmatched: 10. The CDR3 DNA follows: TGTGCCATCAGTGAGTCGGGCTGGCTAGCGGAAGACACCGGGGAGCTGTTTTTT. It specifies CAISESGWLAEDTGELFF.

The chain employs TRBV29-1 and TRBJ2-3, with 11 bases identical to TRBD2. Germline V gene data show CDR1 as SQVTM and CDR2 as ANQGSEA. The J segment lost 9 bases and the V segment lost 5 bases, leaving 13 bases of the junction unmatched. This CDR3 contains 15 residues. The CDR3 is CSVQGLAGGPYTQYF. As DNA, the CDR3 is TGCAGCGTTCAGGGGTTAGCGGGGGGGCCCTACACGCAGTATTTT.

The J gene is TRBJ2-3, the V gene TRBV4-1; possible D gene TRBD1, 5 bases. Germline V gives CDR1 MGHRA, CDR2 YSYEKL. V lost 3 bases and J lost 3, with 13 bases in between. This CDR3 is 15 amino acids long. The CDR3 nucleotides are TGCGCCAGCAGCCACGTGGGGCCGTGGACAGATACGCAGTATTTT. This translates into CASSHVGPWTDTQYF.

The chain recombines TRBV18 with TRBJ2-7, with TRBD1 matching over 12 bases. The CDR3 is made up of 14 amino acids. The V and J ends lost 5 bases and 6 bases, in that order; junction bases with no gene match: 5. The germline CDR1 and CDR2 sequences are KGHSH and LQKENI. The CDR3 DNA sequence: TGTGCCAGCTCAACCGGGACAGGGGGCTTCGAGCAGTACTTC. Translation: CASSTGTGGFEQYF.

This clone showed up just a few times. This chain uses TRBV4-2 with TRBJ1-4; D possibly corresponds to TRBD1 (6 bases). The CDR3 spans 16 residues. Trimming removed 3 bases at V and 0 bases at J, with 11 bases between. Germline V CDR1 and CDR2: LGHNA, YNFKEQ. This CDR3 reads CASSQGHGATNEKLFF. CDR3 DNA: TGTGCCAGCAGCCAGGGACATGGGGCAACTAATGAAAAACTGTTTTTT.

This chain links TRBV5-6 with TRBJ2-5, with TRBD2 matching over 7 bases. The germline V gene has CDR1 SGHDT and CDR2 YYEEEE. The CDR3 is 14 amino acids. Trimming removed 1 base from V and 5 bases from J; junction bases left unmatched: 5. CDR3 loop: CASSLNPAGETQYF. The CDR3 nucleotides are TGTGCCAGCAGCTTGAATCCAGCGGGGGAGACCCAGTACTTC.

CDR3 in amino acids: CASSAGQRNGTGELFF. CDR3 nucleotide sequence: TGTGCCAGTAGTGCCGGCCAGCGAAACGGCACCGGGGAGCTGTTTTTT. V gene TRBV19 combines with J gene TRBJ2-2; D is unresolved. V lost 5 bases and J 4 bases, leaving 17 bases between the germline ends. There are 16 residues in the CDR3. Looked up from germline, CDR1 is LNHDA and CDR2 is SQIVND (reference sequence).

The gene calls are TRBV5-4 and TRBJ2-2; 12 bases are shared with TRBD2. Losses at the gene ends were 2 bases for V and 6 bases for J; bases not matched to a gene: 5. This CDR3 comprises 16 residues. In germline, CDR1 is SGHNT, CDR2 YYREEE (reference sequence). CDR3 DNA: TGTGCCAGCAGCTTCGCGGGACTAGCGGGCTCCGGGGAGCTGTTTTTT. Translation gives CASSFAGLAGSGELFF.

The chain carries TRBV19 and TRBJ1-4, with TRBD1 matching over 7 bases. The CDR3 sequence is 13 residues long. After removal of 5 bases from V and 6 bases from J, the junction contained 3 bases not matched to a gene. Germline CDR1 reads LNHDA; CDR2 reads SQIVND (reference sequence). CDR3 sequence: CASSFDRDEKLFF. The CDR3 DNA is TGTGCCAGTAGTTTTGACAGGGATGAAAAACTGTTTTTT.

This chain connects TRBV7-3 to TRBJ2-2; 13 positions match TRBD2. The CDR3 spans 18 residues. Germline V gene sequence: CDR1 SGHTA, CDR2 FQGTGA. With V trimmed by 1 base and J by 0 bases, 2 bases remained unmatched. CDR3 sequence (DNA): TGTGCCAGCAGCTTAAGGGGGACTAGCGGGGCGAACACCGGGGAGCTGTTTTTT. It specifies CASSLRGTSGANTGELFF.

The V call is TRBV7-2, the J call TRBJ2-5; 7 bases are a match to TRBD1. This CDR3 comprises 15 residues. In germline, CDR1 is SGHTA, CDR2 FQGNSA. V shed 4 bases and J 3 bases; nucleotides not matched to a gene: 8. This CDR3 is CASSSRPGQKETQYF. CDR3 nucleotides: TGTGCCAGCAGCTCCCGGCCGGGACAGAAAGAGACCCAGTACTTC.

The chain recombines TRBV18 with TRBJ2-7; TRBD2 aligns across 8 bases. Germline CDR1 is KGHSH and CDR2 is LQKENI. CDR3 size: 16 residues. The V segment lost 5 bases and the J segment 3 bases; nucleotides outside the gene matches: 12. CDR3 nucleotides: TGTGCCAGCTCATATCAGGCTGGGCTAGCGGGCTACGAGCAGTACTTC. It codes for CASSYQAGLAGYEQYF.

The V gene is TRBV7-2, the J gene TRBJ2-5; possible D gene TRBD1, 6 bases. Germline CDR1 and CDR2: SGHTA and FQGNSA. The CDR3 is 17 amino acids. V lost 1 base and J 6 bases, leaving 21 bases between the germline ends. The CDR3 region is CASSLVGRMERGKTQYF. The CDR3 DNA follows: TGTGCCAGCAGCTTAGTAGGGCGAATGGAAAGGGGGAAGACCCAGTACTTC.

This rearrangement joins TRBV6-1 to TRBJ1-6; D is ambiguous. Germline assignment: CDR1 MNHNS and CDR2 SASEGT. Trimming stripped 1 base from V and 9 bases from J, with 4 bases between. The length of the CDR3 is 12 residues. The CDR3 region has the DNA TGTGCCAGCAGTGAAGGGGCTTCACCCCTCCACTTT. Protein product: CASSEGASPLHF.

The CDR3 DNA sequence: TGTGCCAGCAGTCGACAGGGGGCGGATACCGGGGAGCTGTTTTTT. It translates to CASSRQGADTGELFF. This sequence joins TRBV7-3 and TRBJ2-2; 10 positions agree with TRBD1. The CDR3 extends over 15 amino acids. Germline V lookup: CDR1 SGHTA, CDR2 FQGTGA. Unmatched junction bases numbered 6, after V lost 6 bases and J lost 5 bases.

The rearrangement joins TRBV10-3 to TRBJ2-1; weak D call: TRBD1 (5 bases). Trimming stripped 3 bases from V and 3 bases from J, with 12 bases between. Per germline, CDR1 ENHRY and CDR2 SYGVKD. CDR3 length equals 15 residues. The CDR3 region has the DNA TGTGCCATCAGTGATTTATCAGGGTACTACAATGAGCAGTTCTTC. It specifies CAISDLSGYYNEQFF.

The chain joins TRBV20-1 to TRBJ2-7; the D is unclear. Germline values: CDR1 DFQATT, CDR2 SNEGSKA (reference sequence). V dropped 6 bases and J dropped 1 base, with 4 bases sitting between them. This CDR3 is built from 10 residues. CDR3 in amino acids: CSAPSYEQYF. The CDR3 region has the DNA TGCAGTGCCCCGTCCTACGAGCAGTACTTC.